This entry lists 3 T cell receptor beta chains sequenced from one sample in a study of blood T cell repertoires in COVID-19. Produced via immunoSEQ multiplex PCR; TCRdb's table is partial and in-frame only. The table has over 150,000 clones, around four fifths seen once. The sequenced material came from PBMCs or T cells enriched from blood (not recorded which). The receptor set was obtained from a woman aged 45-65 years who had recovered from COVID-19.

The chain employs TRBV19 and TRBJ1-2; D remains unclear. Germline CDR1 and CDR2: LNHDA and SQIVND (reference sequence). The CDR3 covers 15 residues. V lost 3 bases to trimming and J lost 4 bases, with 15 bases between them. This chain's CDR3 is CASSITAGGVYGYTF. The CDR3 nucleotides read TGTGCCAGTAGTATTACAGCGGGAGGAGTCTATGGCTACACCTTC.

The V and J genes are TRBV7-2 and TRBJ1-2; D gene ambiguous. Trimming removed 5 bases from V and 0 bases from J, with 7 bases in between. Germline V CDR1 and CDR2: SGHTA, FQGNSA. This CDR3 is built from 13 residues. CDR3 in DNA: TGTGCCAGCAGCGATCAGGCTAACTATGGCTACACCTTC. Its protein product is CASSDQANYGYTF.

V is TRBV25-1 and J is TRBJ2-3; no definite D call. V gave up 3 bases and J gave up 5 bases, with 9 bases separating them. CDR1 and CDR2 (germline): MGHDK, SYGVNS. The CDR3 has 13 residues. The CDR3 DNA sequence: TGTGCCAGCAGTGATGGAGTGTTAGATACGCAGTATTTT. Translated, it gives CASSDGVLDTQYF.